Sequencing of this T cell receptor beta chain was carried out in a study of cytomegalovirus exposure and HLA in healthy donors (dated by TCRdb to 2016 to 2017). Study-wide context: In an earlier analysis of under 600 of the donors, about 270 Gb of sequence data and 100 million or so unique TCR beta sequences from about 190 million T cells were reported. An early release that covered fewer than 750 HLA-typed donors contained approximately 300 gigabases of sequencing data and about 93 million unique TCR sequences. Of the roughly 400 genotyped donors, roughly 80% fell in the genetic ancestry cluster associated with self-reported Caucasian donors. The aim of the study was to test whether cataloging public T cell receptors could identify signatures of past pathogen exposure. Using immunosequencing, the study profiled T cell repertoires from about 610 subjects and related those repertoires to cytomegalovirus serostatus. In addition to the first cohort of 666 subjects, a separate validation cohort of about 120 different subjects was used. The study combined high-throughput TCR immunosequencing, statistical association of individual TCRs with disease status, and machine learning to predict cytomegalovirus infection status. A later analysis re-analyzed previously published TCR beta repertoires from approximately 670 donors and added high-resolution HLA genotyping to study TCR occurrence patterns. Rather than drawing on any new phenotypic data, the later analysis identified candidate immune exposures from TCR beta sequences and the way those sequences occurred across donors. An earlier analysis of some 500 of the donors applied high-throughput TCR beta sequencing to assess whether each TCR beta V gene segment acted as functional or pseudogenic. Donor age, sex, ethnicity and CMV serostatus were compiled together with the repertoire data. A later genetic analysis took genome-wide SNP genotypes for about three fifths of the 666 donors and used that subset as a discovery cohort. All discovery cohort repertoires had been generated on a single sequencing platform. HLA typing included class I and class II loci at four-digit resolution. The number of donors typed differed by locus, with roughly 620-630 for A, B, C, DRB1 and DQB1, about 500 for DQA1, about 610 for DPA1, and over 400 for DPB1. About five DR-DQ haplotypes were treated as single units for association and clustering because of strong linkage in the cohort. On average, 235,054 unique TCR beta nucleotide sequences were sequenced per donor among 350 to 400 genotyped donors of the cohort, with approximately 18% of those sequences being non-productive. Study-wide findings and limitations: The authors suggested that the approach could potentially be extended to other disease states and immunological phenotypes. The earlier analysis of about 600 of the donors excluded 15 to 20 rarely observed V segments, including chromosome 9 orphons, because counts were too low. A cluster of highly shared sequence variants was judged likely to be a technical artifact of the sequencing pipeline. The presence/absence analyses assumed that sequencing depth was roughly uniform across donors, and that assumption may not be true. A later analysis found that HLA-associated TCR beta chains were more clonally expanded and had lower generation probabilities than equally common non-associated chains. According to a later analysis, most CMV-associated TCR beta chains appeared to be HLA-restricted, and the HLA associations seemed to be driven largely by CMV exposure. A later genetic analysis associated a missense DCLRE1C variant with V-gene and J-gene trimming of TCR beta chains, and an independent cohort replicated the association. An earlier analysis of around 540 of the donors showed that most TCR beta V segments appeared in productive rearrangements either about 90% or about 30% of the time, which broadly matched IMGT annotations. A further reported finding was that TCR beta sequences accurately predicted the HLA-A and HLA-B alleles for most subjects in the first cohort. In a later analysis, the rate of TCR association differed among HLA loci, with DRB1 alleles having the most associated TCRs and HLA-C alleles having the fewest. This cohort had only TCR beta chains sequenced, and the lack of alpha or paired-chain data limited which features could be detected. According to a later genetic analysis, donors in an Asian-associated ancestry cluster had fewer N-insertions in productive TCRs than the approximately 690-donor mean. Across donors, most TCR sequences were observed very rarely, whereas some public TCRs were present in many individuals. HLA typing was unavailable for some donors at each locus, so association tests used only the typed subset. A few of the identified cytomegalovirus-associated TCR beta chains were confirmed in vitro to be specific for cytomegalovirus antigens. The classifier was reported to diagnose cytomegalovirus status with high specificity and sensitivity in both the original and validation cohorts. Assigning TCR associations to individual alleles was difficult when HLA alleles, especially DR and DQ, strongly co-occurred. Immune exposure information for the cohort was limited to CMV serostatus. The study listed 164 TCR beta chains as associated with cytomegalovirus. Some IMGT-functional V segments, including TRBV6-2 and TRBV6-3, could not be told apart with the 87-base-pair reads, so those segments were excluded. Correlated functional status among segregating V segments might reflect linkage disequilibrium, but an unknown experimental factor could not be ruled out. Specific HLA alleles were associated with 15,000 to 20,000 TCR beta sequences at a false discovery rate of 0.05 in a later analysis. A later analysis reported that several top co-occurrence clusters appeared linked to parvovirus B19, influenza, CMV and Epstein-Barr virus.

In total, approximately 690 healthy bone marrow donors made up the cohort. At the time of sampling, every cohort member was nominally healthy, though immune exposures that went unrecorded were likely present. The donor was CMV seronegative and was included in the group of 352 seronegative cohort members. Each donor provided a peripheral blood sample, and peripheral blood mononuclear cells were used for TCR beta sequencing. Genomic DNA was extracted from the blood cell samples with the Qiagen DNeasy Blood Extraction Kit. A note on this clone: Its antigen specificity is not known. Base qualities are not at hand, and no much larger clone is one base apart.

Receptors were amplified or captured by the immunoSEQ multiplex PCR assay. For the multiplex PCR, a mixture combining 60 forward primers for TCR Vbeta segments and 13 reverse primers for TCR Jbeta segments was used. Amplification of the CDR3 region of rearranged TCR beta genes was performed with a multiplex PCR assay on genomic DNA. On the Illumina HiSeq System, the amplified TCR beta libraries were sequenced as 87-base-pair reads. As for the authors' bioinformatics: In a later analysis, 70 million to 95 million unique TCR beta chains were counted across the approximately 620 repertoires, and roughly 11 million of these chains were shared by at least two donors. To remove PCR and sequencing errors, raw reads were error-corrected and collapsed into unique sequences using a nearest-neighbor algorithm that merged closely related sequences. Alignment of CDR3 sequences to IMGT reference sequences was used to assign V, D and J gene segments. Each retained sequence needed at least a six-nucleotide match to both a V gene segment and a J gene segment. Rearrangements were classified as productive when the CDR3 lacked stop codons and remained in frame with V and J, and all other rearrangements were classified as non-productive. CDR3 was defined by IMGT convention, running from the second conserved V-encoded cysteine to the conserved J-encoded phenylalanine. The earlier analysis of more than 450 of the donors excluded sequences that lacked an unambiguous match to a single V gene segment. In an earlier analysis of approximately 590 of the donors, a V segment was called functional when productive rearrangements were above 56.7%, and segregating when the standard deviation between donors exceeded 5%. A statistical classification framework was built for diagnosing cytomegalovirus status from the catalog of TCR beta chain sequences. In a later analysis, V and J genes were assigned by comparing TCR nucleotide sequences against IMGT/GENE-DB human TR gene sequences. Using the TCRdist pipeline, a later analysis assigned CDR3 sequences along with most-parsimonious VDJ recombination scenarios. In a later analysis, each TCR beta chain was defined by its CDR3 amino acid sequence together with its V-gene family, and reads lacking a unique V-gene family were excluded. To address suspected cross-contamination and a sequencing artifact, a later analysis removed around 590 highly shared, low-generation-probability nucleotide sequences. In a later analysis, a clonal expansion index was calculated for each public chain from normalized within-repertoire ranks of inferred template counts. Generation probabilities in a later analysis came from a VDJ recombination model fitted to out-of-frame rearrangements, and those results were checked against IGoR. Hypergeometric tests were used in a later analysis to score TCR-TCR, TCR-HLA and TCR-CMV co-occurrence, with a repertoire-size bias correction applied to the TCR pairs. A later analysis estimated false discovery rates by permuting HLA or CMV assignments 20 times. In a later analysis, co-occurring TCRs were grouped using DBSCAN, with TCRdist sequence similarity added in when clustering inside HLA-allele-positive subsets. Repertoires with fewer than 30,000 or more than 120,000 public chains, plus five repertoires with anomalous nucleotide sharing, were excluded from co-occurrence clustering. TCRdb obtained this table from immuneACCESS and retained in-frame rearrangements with V and J assigned. These tables miss some clones; where compared with another copy, unresolved V genes account for less than half of the shortfall, and the remainder is unexplained. That table supplies the V and J calls and clone size; D and trimming were determined from the DNA. The sample table lists over 85,000 clones, roughly three quarters of them with a count of one. The ten top clones hold about 2% of the sample.

The CDR3, from cysteine to phenylalanine, totals 14 residues. Left in the record is the CDR3 DNA by itself, 42 bases read in frame from the first base. Between the V and J ends, shortened by 6 bases and 4 bases respectively, the junction contains 12 bases. The CDR1 and CDR2 encoded by the germline V gene (reference sequence) are MNHEY and SMNVEV. Material: PBMCs. The chain couples TRBV27 to TRBJ2-2; perhaps TRBD2 is the D gene, with 7 bases matching. This TCR derives from a man in his forties or fifties in good health and CMV-seronegative. CDR3 reads: CASSFRGGTGELFF. In nucleotide form, the sequence is TGTGCCAGCAGCTTTAGGGGGGGCACCGGGGAGCTGTTTTTT.